This entry concerns a single TCR beta chain. The sample is drawn from a study of cytomegalovirus exposure and HLA in healthy donors. Overall study: A prior analysis found roughly 110 million unique TCR beta sequences from 150 million to 200 million T cells.

The primer mix had 60 Vbeta and 13 Jbeta primers. Assay: immunoSEQ multiplex PCR; the TCRdb copy retains only in-frame clones and omits some. The table shows more than 90,000 clones, with about 80% occurring only once. Germline CDR1 is LNHDA and CDR2 is SQIVND (reference sequence). The CDR3 extends over 16 amino acids. V dropped 3 bases and J dropped 3 bases, with 16 bases sitting between them. The genes are TRBV19 and TRBJ2-3; D may be TRBD2 (6 bases). The TCR sequence derives from a middle-aged man in good health and CMV-seronegative. The material sequenced was PBMCs. The CDR3: CASSIAYGRGTDTQYF. The CDR3 DNA is TGTGCCAGTAGTATTGCTTACGGTCGGGGGACAGATACGCAGTATTTT.